A selection of T cell receptor beta chains follows, all from one sample in a study of blood T cell repertoires in COVID-19. Sequenced by immunoSEQ multiplex PCR; TCRdb stores in-frame clones only, minus some. The table has a few hundred thousand clones, 70% to 90% seen once; the top ten hold 1.5% to 2%. The sequenced sample consisted of peripheral blood. Receptors were obtained from a woman in her 30s with COVID-19, enrolled during active disease. CDR3s include the opening cysteine and the closing phenylalanine or tryptophan. Fields, in order: clone size, J gene, V gene, CDR3 length, D gene, CDR3 protein, CDR3 DNA. D genes are given only for firm matches. Expanded clones get a size class; other rows say once, few or many, or leave the size out.

>.|TRBJ1-1|TRBV15|11|.
CATSGYTEAFF
TGTGCCACCAGCGGCTACACTGAAGCTTTCTTT
>.|TRBJ1-1|TRBV6-5|14|TRBD1
CASRTGGSGTEAFF
TGTGCCAGCAGGACAGGGGGATCGGGCACTGAAGCTTTCTTT
>.|TRBJ2-3|TRBV5-4|14|.
CASSLELQADTQYF
TGTGCCAGCAGCTTGGAACTTCAAGCAGATACGCAGTATTTT
>.|TRBJ1-1|TRBV7-9|17|.
CASSKGRKQGLNTEAFF
TGTGCCAGCAGCAAAGGGAGAAAACAGGGTCTGAACACTGAAGCTTTCTTT
>.|TRBJ2-7|TRBV7-2|16|.
CASSHQRSRQGSEQYF
TGTGCCAGCAGCCACCAGAGGTCCAGGCAGGGCAGCGAGCAGTACTTC
>.|TRBJ1-4|TRBV7-9|14|.
CASSRYGHFEKLFF
TGTGCCAGCAGCCGCTACGGACATTTTGAAAAACTGTTTTTT
>few|TRBJ1-1|TRBV2|15|TRBD1
CASRGTRTGNTEAFF
TGTGCCAGCAGGGGGACACGGACAGGAAACACTGAAGCTTTCTTT
>.|TRBJ1-4|TRBV5-5|13|.
CASSLEWQEKLFF
TGTGCCAGCAGCTTGGAATGGCAGGAAAAACTGTTTTTT
>few|TRBJ2-1|TRBV24-1|12|TRBD1
CATRESTGEQFF
TGTGCCACCAGAGAATCGACAGGGGAGCAGTTCTTC
>.|TRBJ2-2|TRBV5-6|18|TRBD2
CASSRVSRRGGNTGELFF
TGTGCCAGCAGCCGAGTCTCCCGCCGGGGGGGGAACACCGGGGAGCTGTTTTTT
>.|TRBJ2-3|TRBV6-5|15|.
CASGKIGGVSDTQYF
TGTGCCAGCGGAAAAATAGGGGGAGTCTCAGATACGCAGTATTTT